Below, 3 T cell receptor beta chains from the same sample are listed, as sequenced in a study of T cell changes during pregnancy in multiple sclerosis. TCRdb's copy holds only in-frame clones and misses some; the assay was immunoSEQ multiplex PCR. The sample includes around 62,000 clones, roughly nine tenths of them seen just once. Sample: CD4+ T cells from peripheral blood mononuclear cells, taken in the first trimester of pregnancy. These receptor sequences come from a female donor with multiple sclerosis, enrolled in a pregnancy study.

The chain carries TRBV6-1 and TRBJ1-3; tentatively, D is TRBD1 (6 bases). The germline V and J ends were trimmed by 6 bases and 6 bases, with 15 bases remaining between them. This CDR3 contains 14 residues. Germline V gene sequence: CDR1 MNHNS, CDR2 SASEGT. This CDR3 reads CASSAGTIQNTIYF. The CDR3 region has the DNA TGTGCCAGCAGCGCCGGGACAATTCAAAACACCATATATTTT.

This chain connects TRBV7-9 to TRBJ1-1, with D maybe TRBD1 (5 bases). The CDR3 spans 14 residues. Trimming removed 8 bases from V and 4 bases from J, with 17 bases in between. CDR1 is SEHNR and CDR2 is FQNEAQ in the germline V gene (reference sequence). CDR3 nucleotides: TGTGCCAGCTTTCTGGAGGGGATCAGCACTGAAGCTTTCTTT. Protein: CASFLEGISTEAFF.

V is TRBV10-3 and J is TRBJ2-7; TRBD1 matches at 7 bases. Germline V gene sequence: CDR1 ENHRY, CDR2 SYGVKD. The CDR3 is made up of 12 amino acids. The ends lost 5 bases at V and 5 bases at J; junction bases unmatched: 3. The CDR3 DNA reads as TGTGCCATCAGTTCACAGGGGAACGAGCAGTACTTC. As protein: CAISSQGNEQYF.